This TCR beta chain was documented in a study of blood T cell repertoires in COVID-19. This CDR3 is 15 amino acids long. V gave up 6 bases and J gave up 7 bases; unmatched junction bases: 11. Germline V gene data show CDR1 as SEHNR and CDR2 as FQNEAQ (reference sequence). TCRdb's copy holds only in-frame clones and misses some; the assay was immunoSEQ multiplex PCR. The table has 240,000 or so clones, approximately 86% seen once. The source is a woman aged 35 to 49 with acute COVID-19. This chain links TRBV7-9 with TRBJ2-3; 9 positions agree with TRBD2. The material sequenced was PBMCs or T cells enriched from blood (not recorded which). For the CDR3, the DNA is TGTGCCAGCAGGCCGGATAGCGGGAGAAGTAATACGCAGTATTTT. It encodes CASRPDSGRSNTQYF.